A single sample gave rise to the 3 T cell receptor beta chains below, sequenced in a study of molecular identifiers for immune sequencing clone quantification. TCRdb redid the calling of the PCR reads with MiXCR, one entry per CDR3 protein. The table has nearly 650,000 distinct CDR3 sequences, about 25% seen once. The sample taken for sequencing was naive CD8+ T cells from blood, with Jurkat cell RNA spiked in. Indicated subset: FACS-sorted CD8+CD4-CCR7+CD45RA+ naive T cells. The receptors were gathered from a human donor in good health. Some libraries in this study had Jurkat cell RNA spiked in.

This rearrangement joins TRBV18 to TRBJ1-5; D uncertain. CDR3 length: 16 residues. V was shortened by 3 bases and J by 2 bases, with 14 bases between the two germline ends. Germline lookup yields CDR1 KGHSH and CDR2 LQKENI. The CDR3 DNA reads as TGTGCCAGCTCACCGGTTGGGCCAGAGGGCAATCAGCCCCAGCATTTT. Translation gives CASSPVGPEGNQPQHF.

The V call is TRBV29-1, the J call TRBJ2-7; TRBD1 agrees at 9 bases. Germline CDR1 is SQVTM and CDR2 is ANQGSEA. The junction had 14 bases not matched to a gene; V was cut back by 3 bases and J by 5 bases. The CDR3 covers 16 residues. As DNA, the CDR3 is TGCAGCGTTGAGGAGGGACAGGGAGGGGAGAGGCACGAGCAGTACTTC. This gives the protein CSVEEGQGGERHEQYF.

The chain has TRBV7-2 and TRBJ1-2; a possible D gene is TRBD1 (5 bases). Germline CDR1 is SGHTA and CDR2 is FQGNSA. Between the trimmed V and J ends, which lost 3 bases and 1 base, there was a span of 12 bases. The CDR3 length is 15 residues. The CDR3 is CASSFYRGCNYGYTF. Written as DNA, the CDR3 is TGTGCCAGCAGCTTCTACCGGGGGTGTAACTATGGCTACACCTTC.